A selection of T cell receptor beta chains follows, all from one sample in a study of T-cell reconstitution after alpha-beta-depleted transplantation in children. TCRdb used MiXCR to reprocess the PCR reads, holding one entry per CDR3 protein. The sample holds 450,000 to 600,000 distinct CDR3 sequences; approximately 32% are singletons and the top ten take more than 2%. This specimen consisted of PBMCs from the stem cell graft donor, obtained from the stem cell graft. All receptors derive from a human donor who donated a stem cell graft to a child with aplastic anemia. CDR3s include the opening cysteine and the closing phenylalanine or tryptophan. The order of the fields is V gene, D gene, clone size, J gene, CDR3 DNA, CDR3 protein. The D gene is left open where the match is weak. The size entry is marked missing in some rows and otherwise reads once, few, many or a size class.

V: TRBV5-1; D: -; size: -; J: TRBJ2-6; DNA: TGCGCCAGCAGCCTACAGGACTCTGGGGCCAACGTCCTGACTTTC; CDR3: CASSLQDSGANVLTF
V: TRBV5-6; D: -; size: -; J: TRBJ1-2; DNA: TGTGCCAGCAGCCCGGGACTCTTTGGCTACACCTTC; CDR3: CASSPGLFGYTF
V: TRBV13; D: -; size: -; J: TRBJ2-5; DNA: TGTGCCAGCAGCTTTCTCCCAACCGGGAATGGGGAGACCCAGTACTTC; CDR3: CASSFLPTGNGETQYF
V: TRBV27; D: -; size: -; J: TRBJ2-1; DNA: TGTGCCAGCAGTTTATACTCCTACAATGAGCAGTTCTTC; CDR3: CASSLYSYNEQFF
V: TRBV7-9; D: -; size: -; J: TRBJ2-2; DNA: TGTGCCAGCAGCTTGGAGGGTATGGGGACCGGGGAGCTGTTTTTT; CDR3: CASSLEGMGTGELFF
V: TRBV5-6; D: -; size: -; J: TRBJ2-5; DNA: TGTGCCAGCAGCTTTGACCAAACCGAGACCCAGTACTTC; CDR3: CASSFDQTETQYF
V: TRBV11-2; D: TRBD1; size: -; J: TRBJ2-2; DNA: TGTGCCAGCAGCTTGACAGGGACCACCGGGGAGCTGTTTTTT; CDR3: CASSLTGTTGELFF
V: TRBV15; D: TRBD2; size: once; J: TRBJ2-3; DNA: TGTGCCACCCGAGGAACTAGCGGGAGAGTTACGCAGTATTTT; CDR3: CATRGTSGRVTQYF
V: TRBV29-1; D: TRBD1; size: -; J: TRBJ2-5; DNA: TGCAGCGCGACAGACAGGGATCAAGAGACCCAGTACTTC; CDR3: CSATDRDQETQYF
V: TRBV5-1; D: -; size: few; J: TRBJ1-1; DNA: TGCGCCAGCAGCTTTCGGGGGGGAGCGAACACTGAAGCTTTCTTT; CDR3: CASSFRGGANTEAFF
V: TRBV7-9; D: TRBD2; size: once; J: TRBJ2-5; DNA: TGTGCCAGCAGCTTACTTAGCGGGATTGAGACCCAGTACTTC; CDR3: CASSLLSGIETQYF
V: TRBV30; D: -; size: -; J: TRBJ2-1; DNA: TGTGCCTGTACAGCAGGCACGTCCTCCTACAATGAGCAGTTCTTC; CDR3: CACTAGTSSYNEQFF
V: TRBV20-1; D: -; size: few; J: TRBJ1-2; DNA: TGCAGTGCTAGAGAGGGGAGGCCTAACGGTGGCTACACCTTC; CDR3: CSAREGRPNGGYTF
V: TRBV6-2/TRBV6-3; D: -; size: few; J: TRBJ1-1; DNA: TGTGCCAGCAGTTACTGGGAGGAAGCTTTCTTT; CDR3: CASSYWEEAFF
V: TRBV7-9; D: -; size: -; J: TRBJ1-1; DNA: TGTGCCAGCAGCTTTGGTCCCGGCAGGGGAACTGAAGCTTTCTTT; CDR3: CASSFGPGRGTEAFF
V: TRBV5-1; D: TRBD1; size: -; J: TRBJ2-1; DNA: TGCGCCAGCAGCCGAGATTCGGGACAGGGGGTATATCGGCAGTTCTTC; CDR3: CASSRDSGQGVYRQFF
V: TRBV6-1; D: -; size: -; J: TRBJ2-7; DNA: TGTGCCAGCAGCCCGGGACCGAACTACGAGCAGTACTTC; CDR3: CASSPGPNYEQYF
V: TRBV27; D: TRBD2; size: once; J: TRBJ2-5; DNA: TGTGCCAGCAGTATTCTAGCGGGGGGACCTCAAGAGACCCAGTACTTC; CDR3: CASSILAGGPQETQYF
V: TRBV12-3/TRBV12-4; D: -; size: few; J: TRBJ1-2; DNA: TGTGCCAGCAGTTTAGAAAGGACCAGTGGCTACACCTTC; CDR3: CASSLERTSGYTF
V: TRBV3-1; D: TRBD2; size: -; J: TRBJ2-2; DNA: TGTGCCAGCAGCCAACATATGGCAGGTCCGGGACTAGCGCACACCGGGGAGCTGTTTTTT; CDR3: CASSQHMAGPGLAHTGELFF
V: TRBV5-6; D: -; size: few; J: TRBJ1-4; DNA: TGTGCCAGCAGCGCTGGTCCTGAACTGTTTTTT; CDR3: CASSAGPELFF
V: TRBV12-3/TRBV12-4; D: -; size: many; J: TRBJ1-5; DNA: TGTGCCAGCAGCCGCGGGAATCAGCCCCAGCATTTT; CDR3: CASSRGNQPQHF
V: TRBV12-3/TRBV12-4; D: -; size: -; J: TRBJ2-3; DNA: TGTGCCAGCAGTTTGAAGGGCGATACGCAGTATTTT; CDR3: CASSLKGDTQYF
V: TRBV18; D: -; size: few; J: TRBJ1-1; DNA: TGTGCCAGCAGTCCTCGACGGGACACTGAAGCTTTCTTT; CDR3: CASSPRRDTEAFF
V: TRBV5-1; D: -; size: -; J: TRBJ2-3; DNA: TGCGCCAGCAGCCCGCCGCGGGCCCAAGGTGCAGATACGCAGTATTTT; CDR3: CASSPPRAQGADTQYF
V: TRBV12-3/TRBV12-4; D: -; size: few; J: TRBJ1-1; DNA: TGTGCCAGCAGGGGGGACGGTTGGGGCACTGAAGCTTTCTTT; CDR3: CASRGDGWGTEAFF
V: TRBV30; D: TRBD2; size: -; J: TRBJ2-7; DNA: TGTGCCTGGAGTGTATATTCAGCAGCGGGGAGAGGTCCGCTACGGGAGCAGTACTTC; CDR3: CAWSVYSAAGRGPLREQYF
V: TRBV6-2/TRBV6-3; D: -; size: few; J: TRBJ2-1; DNA: TGTGCCAGCAGTTACTCCGCAGCGGAGGGGGTAAATGAGCAGTTCTTC; CDR3: CASSYSAAEGVNEQFF
V: TRBV6-2/TRBV6-3; D: TRBD2; size: -; J: TRBJ2-1; DNA: TGTGCCAGCAGTGACTTTAGCGGGACTGAGTATGAGCAGTTCTTC; CDR3: CASSDFSGTEYEQFF
V: TRBV4-1; D: -; size: -; J: TRBJ1-2; DNA: TGCGCCAGCAGCCTAGGGGACAAGTCCTACACCTTC; CDR3: CASSLGDKSYTF
V: TRBV4-2; D: TRBD1; size: -; J: TRBJ2-7; DNA: TGTGCCAGCAGCCAGGCCTCCGGGACAGGGTACGAGCAGTACTTC; CDR3: CASSQASGTGYEQYF
V: TRBV25-1; D: -; size: -; J: TRBJ2-4; DNA: TGTGCCAGCAGTGAATCCGGGCAGCCCGAAAACATTCAGTACTTC; CDR3: CASSESGQPENIQYF
V: TRBV29-1; D: TRBD1; size: few; J: TRBJ2-7; DNA: TGCAGCGTTGAAAAGGGGGACAGGGGAGGATACGAGCAGTACTTC; CDR3: CSVEKGDRGGYEQYF
V: TRBV5-8; D: -; size: few; J: TRBJ2-1; DNA: TGTGCCAGCAGCTTGGACAGGAGAGACTTACGGTACAATGAGCAGTTCTTC; CDR3: CASSLDRRDLRYNEQFF
V: TRBV6-5; D: -; size: many; J: TRBJ2-4; DNA: TGTGCCAGCAGTTACTCGGAAGTACACAGCAGCATTCAGTACTTC; CDR3: CASSYSEVHSSIQYF
V: TRBV19; D: TRBD2; size: few; J: TRBJ2-1; DNA: TGTGCCAGTAGTATAGGACTAGCGGGAGATTCCAATGAGCAGTTCTTC; CDR3: CASSIGLAGDSNEQFF
V: TRBV6-2/TRBV6-3; D: -; size: few; J: TRBJ1-5; DNA: TGTGCCAGCAGTTACTCGACGGGTTTGGGCAATCAGCCCCAGCATTTT; CDR3: CASSYSTGLGNQPQHF
V: TRBV12-3/TRBV12-4; D: -; size: -; J: TRBJ2-7; DNA: TGTGCCAGCACCACCTCGGTCGGTGCCTACGAGCAGTACTTC; CDR3: CASTTSVGAYEQYF
V: TRBV20-1; D: TRBD2; size: few; J: TRBJ2-7; DNA: TGCAGTGCTAGAGGGACTAGCGGTCACATCGCCCCGTACTTC; CDR3: CSARGTSGHIAPYF
V: TRBV30; D: -; size: -; J: TRBJ1-1; DNA: TGTGCCTGGAGTCTCTGGGGGATAGGCACTGAAGCTTTCTTT; CDR3: CAWSLWGIGTEAFF
V: TRBV4-3; D: TRBD1; size: -; J: TRBJ2-7; DNA: TGCGCCAGCAGCCAAGATGGGGACAGGGCGGACGAGCAGTACTTC; CDR3: CASSQDGDRADEQYF
V: TRBV12-3/TRBV12-4; D: -; size: -; J: TRBJ1-1; DNA: TGTGCCAGCAGAACCGACAGTAACACTGAAGCTTTCTTT; CDR3: CASRTDSNTEAFF
V: TRBV20-1; D: -; size: -; J: TRBJ2-5; DNA: TGCAGTGGTGGAGGCGAGGGATGGGGTCGAGAGACCCAGTACTTC; CDR3: CSGGGEGWGRETQYF
V: TRBV9; D: TRBD2; size: -; J: TRBJ2-3; DNA: TGTGCCAGCAGCGCAGAGGGGGGGACTAGCGGGAACACAGATACGCAGTATTTT; CDR3: CASSAEGGTSGNTDTQYF
V: TRBV28; D: -; size: few; J: TRBJ1-2; DNA: TGTGCCAGCAGGTCACAGGGAACGGGCTACACCTTC; CDR3: CASRSQGTGYTF
V: TRBV5-4; D: TRBD2; size: few; J: TRBJ2-2; DNA: TGTGCCAGCAGCGCCACCGGGACTACCAACACCGGGGAGCTGTTTTTT; CDR3: CASSATGTTNTGELFF
V: TRBV4-2; D: TRBD1; size: few; J: TRBJ2-2; DNA: TGTGCCAGCAGCCAACAGACAGGGAGTGTGAACACCGGGGAGCTGTTTTTT; CDR3: CASSQQTGSVNTGELFF
V: TRBV6-2/TRBV6-3; D: -; size: few; J: TRBJ2-1; DNA: TGTGCCCTGGGCCAGGACGAATACAATGAGCAGTTCTTC; CDR3: CALGQDEYNEQFF
V: TRBV20-1; D: -; size: few; J: TRBJ2-2; DNA: TGCAGTGCTAGGGACAGAAAAACCGGGGAGCTGTTTTTT; CDR3: CSARDRKTGELFF
V: TRBV20-1; D: TRBD1; size: many; J: TRBJ2-3; DNA: TGCAGTGCCCAAAACCGGGACAGGGGGACAGATACGCAGTATTTT; CDR3: CSAQNRDRGTDTQYF
V: TRBV3-1; D: TRBD1; size: -; J: TRBJ2-1; DNA: TGTGCCAGCAGCTATGGGACAGGGAACAATGAGCAGTTCTTC; CDR3: CASSYGTGNNEQFF
V: TRBV19; D: -; size: -; J: TRBJ1-5; DNA: TGTGCCAGTAGTATCGTAGGCCTTGATCGTCAGCCCCAGCATTTT; CDR3: CASSIVGLDRQPQHF
V: TRBV27; D: -; size: -; J: TRBJ1-1; DNA: TGTGCCAGCAGTTTTGGGCAGGGCTCCGGAAAGAACACTGAAGCTTTCTTT; CDR3: CASSFGQGSGKNTEAFF